This is a list of T cell receptor beta chains from one sample in a study of OX40 agonist ivuxolimab in advanced cancers. Data came from immunoSEQ multiplex PCR; TCRdb stores just in-frame clones and leaves some out. The table has over 80,000 clones, 86% seen once. The sequencing used CD4+ or CD8+ T cells sorted from blood, collected in a trial of the OX40 agonist ivuxolimab. Receptors originate from an adult with an advanced solid tumor such as melanoma, head and neck, liver or kidney cancer. Each CDR3 is given without its conserved first and last residue. A D gene is named only where the DNA matches it firmly.

TRBV7-9 - ASSSQATNTEAF
TRBV19 - ASRLGHTRGEKLF
TRBV6-5 - ASSYSTAGRYTEAF
TRBV19 - ASRRELGELF
TRBV7-9 TRBD2 ASSLANSGMGTDTQY
TRBV29-1 - SVEDRGKVLF
TRBV19 - ASKEWGQGETQY
TRBV7-2 - ASSLVTAYEQY
TRBV6-1 - ASSPGVYSDTQY
TRBV19 TRBD1 ASSRQGPDHNEQY
TRBV6-5 - ASSPLASSQPQH
TRBV20-1 - SARDNYGYT
TRBV7-9 - ASSRIQESNT
TRBV2 - ASSGQTVYGYT
TRBV11-2 - ASSLGQNTEAF
TRBV6-5 TRBD1 ASSYDRVNSPLH
TRBV5-1 - ASSFSDNYEQY
TRBV18 - ASSPPGTRNEQF
TRBV11-1 - ASTRQESNTEAF
TRBV13 TRBD1 ASSSGQGFEAF
TRBV7-2 TRBD2 ASSFSGGVETQY
TRBV5-1 TRBD1 ASSFTRQGSSYEQY
TRBV14 - ASSPNIGFNYGYT
TRBV6-5 TRBD1 ASSTRTGANTEAF
TRBV7-9 TRBD1 ASSLGTGVGTNEKLF
TRBV19 TRBD2 ASSILASGTYEQY
TRBV14 TRBD1 ASSQTRGGGYT
TRBV7-3 - ASSLLSDNEQF
TRBV5-6 - ASSLGYGYT
TRBV19 TRBD2 ASSSTSGETQY
TRBV27 TRBD1 ASSLLGQGSTEQY
TRBV9 - ASSVVGANEQF
TRBV29-1 - SVDAGRHYNEQF
TRBV7-2 - ASSLDGWTIY
TRBV7-9 - ASSSGETQY
TRBV19 TRBD1 ASSIGTGGAYGYT
TRBV5-1 - ASSLDQGGEQF
TRBV4-1 - ASSQDRAEAF
TRBV6-6 - ASSSMGETQY